The next 23 T cell receptor beta chains were all read from a single sample in a study of long-term antiretroviral therapy in people with HIV. A v3.0 immunoSEQ assay was performed at survey level. Sequenced by immunoSEQ multiplex PCR; TCRdb stores in-frame clones only, minus some. The sample consists of roughly 15,000 clones, more than 75% of them appearing once. Sequencing was performed on unsorted PBMCs, taken 3.1 years after starting antiretroviral therapy. The source is a man between 35 and 55 years old with HIV.

The chain couples TRBV9 to TRBJ2-7; TRBD2 agrees at 10 bases. Germline V gene lookup returns CDR1 SGDLS and CDR2 YYNGEE. Germline trimming cut 5 bases from V and 6 bases from J; bases unmatched to any gene: 11. CDR3 length: 15 residues. This CDR3 reads CASSSLAGGISEQYF. The CDR3 coding sequence is TGTGCCAGCAGTTCTTTAGCGGGGGGAATATCCGAGCAGTACTTC.

In DNA, the CDR3 is TGTGCCAGCAGCTCCTACGTGGCGGACAGCTCCTACGAGCAGTACTTC. It encodes CASSSYVADSSYEQYF. This chain connects TRBV27 to TRBJ2-7; a weak D match, TRBD1 (6 bases). The germline V gene has CDR1 MNHEY and CDR2 SMNVEV (reference sequence). V gave up 6 bases and J gave up 0 bases, with 18 bases separating them. The CDR3 length is 16 residues.

The chain employs TRBV5-4 and TRBJ1-1; D perhaps matches TRBD1 (5 bases). V dropped 3 bases and J dropped 0 bases, with 12 bases sitting between them. This CDR3 has 15 residues. CDR1 SGHNT and CDR2 YYREEE come from the germline V gene (reference sequence). Here the CDR3 DNA reads TGTGCCAGCAGCTCCCGGGAGGGGTTGAACACTGAAGCTTTCTTT. It translates to CASSSREGLNTEAFF. The entire variable domain, with the rest obtained from reference TRBV5-4 and TRBJ1-1, is as follows: ETGVTQSPTHLIKTRGQQVTLRCSSQSGHNTVSWYQQALGQGPQFIFQYYREEENGRGNFPPRFSGLQFPNYSSELNVNALELDDSALYLCASSSREGLNTEAFFGQGTRLTVV.

The V call is TRBV9, the J call TRBJ2-6; D is ambiguous. The V end lost 7 bases, the J end lost 6 bases, and 8 bases lay between the germline ends. This CDR3 comprises 12 residues. Germline lookup yields CDR1 SGDLS and CDR2 YYNGEE. The CDR3 DNA sequence: TGTGCCAGCGGTTTTGAGGCCAACGTCCTGACTTTC. It yields the protein CASGFEANVLTF.

This clone was seen a single time. The chain uses TRBV5-1 and TRBJ1-4; possible D gene TRBD1, 5 bases. Trimming removed 0 bases at V and 4 bases at J, with 10 bases between. Germline V gene data show CDR1 as SGHRS and CDR2 as YFSETQ. The CDR3 contains 15 residues. As DNA, the CDR3 is TGCGCCAGCAGCTTGGGAGGGGACGGTAATGAAAAACTGTTTTTT. This encodes CASSLGGDGNEKLFF.

The V and J genes are TRBV4-1 and TRBJ2-7; 10 bases match TRBD1. After removal of 2 bases from V and 5 bases from J, the junction contained 3 bases not matched to a gene. The CDR3 sequence is 14 residues long. The V gene's germline CDR1 is MGHRA and CDR2 YSYEKL. CDR3 loop: CASSQWDRGDEQYF. The CDR3 bases are TGCGCCAGCAGCCAATGGGACAGGGGTGACGAGCAGTACTTC.

The chain links TRBV25-1 to TRBJ2-5; D possibly uses TRBD1 or TRBD2 (5 bases each). V was clipped by 4 bases and J by 4 bases, with 13 bases between them. CDR1 is MGHDK and CDR2 is SYGVNS in the germline V gene. The length of the CDR3 is 14 residues. CDR3 amino acids: CASSGLSGGETQYF. CDR3 sequence (DNA): TGTGCCAGCAGTGGGTTAAGTGGGGGAGAGACCCAGTACTTC.

This chain uses TRBV2 with TRBJ1-2; 9 bases fit TRBD1. After removal of 5 bases from V and 4 bases from J, the junction contained 2 bases not matched to a gene. The CDR3 length is 13 residues. CDR1 and CDR2 from the germline V gene are SNHLY and FYNNEI. The CDR3 is CASSRTGAYGYTF. CDR3 in DNA: TGTGCCAGCAGTCGGACAGGGGCCTATGGCTACACCTTC. The entire variable domain, with the rest obtained from reference TRBV2 and TRBJ1-2, is as follows: EPEVTQTPSHQVTQMGQEVILRCVPISNHLYFYWYRQILGQKVEFLVSFYNNEISEKSEIFDDQFSVERPDGSNFTLKIRSTKLEDSAMYFCASSRTGAYGYTFGSGTRLTVV.

The chain uses TRBV27 and TRBJ2-7; 9 bases are a match to TRBD1. There are 14 residues in the CDR3. Germline V lookup: CDR1 MNHEY, CDR2 SMNVEV (reference sequence). V trimming: 3 bases; J trimming: 3 bases; junction bases outside the gene matches: 3. The CDR3 is CASSLGQGVYEQYF. The CDR3, as DNA: TGTGCCAGCAGTTTGGGACAGGGAGTCTACGAGCAGTACTTC.

The genes are TRBV5-5 and TRBJ1-1; TRBD1 matches at 7 bases. CDR1 and CDR2 (germline): SGHKS, YYEKEE (reference sequence). V shed 2 bases and J 3 bases; nucleotides not matched to a gene: 4. The CDR3 length is 14 residues. CDR3 region: CASSLWDSDTEAFF. Here the CDR3 DNA reads TGTGCCAGCAGCTTATGGGACAGTGACACTGAAGCTTTCTTT.

The chain links TRBV2 to TRBJ1-2; 7 bases align to TRBD1. Germline CDR1 is SNHLY and CDR2 is FYNNEI. The CDR3 has 15 residues. V gave up 6 bases and J gave up 2 bases; unmatched junction bases: 9. CDR3 nucleotides: TGTGCCAGCAGGCAAGAGACAGGGCTAAACTATGGCTACACCTTC. Translated: CASRQETGLNYGYTF.

The rearrangement uses TRBV2 and TRBJ2-7; 7 positions agree with TRBD2. The CDR3 is 14 amino acids. The V and J ends lost 9 bases and 3 bases, in that order; junction bases with no gene match: 11. From germline, CDR1 is SNHLY and CDR2 FYNNEI. The DNA of the CDR3 is TGTGCCAGTATCCCCGGGACGGGAGGCTACGAGCAGTACTTC. This sequence encodes CASIPGTGGYEQYF. Complete variable domain (other parts from reference TRBV2 and TRBJ2-7): EPEVTQTPSHQVTQMGQEVILRCVPISNHLYFYWYRQILGQKVEFLVSFYNNEISEKSEIFDDQFSVERPDGSNFTLKIRSTKLEDSAMYFCASIPGTGGYEQYFGPGTRLTVT.

The chain links TRBV6-6 to TRBJ2-2; D remains unclear. V lost 10 bases and J lost 8, with 14 bases in between. In germline, CDR1 is MNHNY, CDR2 SVGAGI (reference sequence). The CDR3 extends over 12 amino acids. The CDR3 here is CANMGMSGELFF. Written as DNA, the CDR3 is TGTGCCAACATGGGGATGTCAGGGGAGCTGTTTTTT.

The chain combines TRBV9 with TRBJ1-1, with 11 positions matching TRBD1. Germline V gives CDR1 SGDLS, CDR2 YYNGEE. This CDR3 is built from 15 residues. The ends lost 2 bases at V and 1 base at J; junction bases unmatched: 1. The DNA for the CDR3 is TGTGCCAGCAGCGTGGGACAGGGGGGGAACACTGAAGCTTTCTTT. Translation: CASSVGQGGNTEAFF.

The chain has TRBV5-5 and TRBJ1-2; 7 positions match TRBD1. The trim removed 4 bases at V and 3 bases at J, leaving 15 bases unmatched. The germline V gene has CDR1 SGHKS and CDR2 YYEKEE (reference sequence). The CDR3 runs to 17 residues. The CDR3 loop is CASSITLQGSGYYGYTF. CDR3 DNA sequence: TGTGCCAGCAGCATTACGTTACAGGGGTCGGGGTACTATGGCTACACCTTC.

J is TRBJ1-2 and V is TRBV5-1; D perhaps matches TRBD1 (6 bases). CDR1 and CDR2 from the germline V gene are SGHRS and YFSETQ. The CDR3 covers 19 residues. The ends were cut back, 1 base at V and 4 bases at J, with 26 bases in the middle. The CDR3 nucleotides read TGCGCCAGCAGCTTGTTCGGCAGGGGAAACGTCTCGGAAAGCTATGGCTACACCTTC. Translated: CASSLFGRGNVSESYGYTF.

The chain carries TRBV11-2 and TRBJ2-7; 7 bases line up with TRBD1. This CDR3 comprises 16 residues. J gave up 1 base and V 1 base, and 7 bases lay outside the gene matches. The germline gives CDR1 SGHAT, CDR2 FQNNGV. The CDR3: CASSLAWTGESYEQYF. CDR3 nucleotide sequence: TGTGCCAGCAGCTTAGCCTGGACAGGTGAATCCTACGAGCAGTACTTC.

The CDR3 DNA is TGTGCCAGCAGTTACGGGACCTTTTCGAACACTGAAGCTTTCTTT. It translates to CASSYGTFSNTEAFF. This chain joins TRBV6-5 and TRBJ1-1; the D gene is possibly TRBD1 (5 bases). Deletions cut 2 bases from V and 1 base from J, with 11 bases between. CDR1 is MNHEY and CDR2 is SVGAGI in the germline V gene. The CDR3 has 15 amino acids.

The CDR3 protein is CASSVGLPLNTEAFF. CDR3 coding DNA: TGTGCCAGCAGCGTCGGACTGCCCTTGAACACTGAAGCTTTCTTT. This rearrangement joins TRBV5-6 to TRBJ1-1; D remains unclear. V gave up 4 bases and J gave up 0 bases, with 13 bases separating them. The CDR3 runs 15 residues. Per germline, CDR1 SGHDT and CDR2 YYEEEE. The full variable domain, its missing parts supplied by reference TRBV5-6 and TRBJ1-1, is DAGVTQSPTHLIKTRGQQVTLRCSPKSGHDTVSWYQQALGQGPQFIFQYYEEEERQRGNFPDRFSGHQFPNYSSELNVNALLLGDSALYLCASSVGLPLNTEAFFGQGTRLTVV.

The gene calls are TRBV15 and TRBJ1-4, with D unresolved. The CDR3 has 15 residues. Trimming pared 0 bases from V and 8 bases from J, leaving 13 bases between. From germline, CDR1 is LNHNV and CDR2 YYDKDF (reference sequence). CDR3 protein: CATSRDGQRLEKLFF. The CDR3 bases are TGTGCCACCAGCAGAGATGGGCAGAGACTAGAAAAACTGTTTTTT.

This clone has only one observation. This chain uses TRBV19 with TRBJ2-1; maybe TRBD1 (5 bases). V lost 5 bases and J lost 4, with 15 bases in between. The CDR3 spans 15 residues. Germline CDR1 reads LNHDA; CDR2 reads SQIVND (reference sequence). CDR3 nucleotide sequence: TGTGCCAGTAGTGCCACGCTAGGGGCGTACAATGAGCAGTTCTTC. As protein: CASSATLGAYNEQFF.

The chain combines TRBV7-8 with TRBJ1-1; no clear D gene. The CDR3 extends over 15 amino acids. Germline CDR1 is SGHVS and CDR2 is FQNEAQ. V dropped 2 bases and J dropped 0 bases, with 10 bases sitting between them. CDR3 sequence (DNA): TGTGCCAGCAGCTTAAAAAGGCTCGTGAACACTGAAGCTTTCTTT. As protein: CASSLKRLVNTEAFF.

J is TRBJ1-1 and V is TRBV2; D possibly corresponds to TRBD1 (5 bases). The length of the CDR3 is 12 residues. The germline V and J ends were trimmed by 11 bases and 4 bases, with 14 bases remaining between them. Looked up from germline, CDR1 is SNHLY and CDR2 is FYNNEI. The CDR3 DNA is TGTGCCTGGGGGGGGGATGTCACTGAAGCTTTCTTT. Translated, it gives CAWGGDVTEAFF.